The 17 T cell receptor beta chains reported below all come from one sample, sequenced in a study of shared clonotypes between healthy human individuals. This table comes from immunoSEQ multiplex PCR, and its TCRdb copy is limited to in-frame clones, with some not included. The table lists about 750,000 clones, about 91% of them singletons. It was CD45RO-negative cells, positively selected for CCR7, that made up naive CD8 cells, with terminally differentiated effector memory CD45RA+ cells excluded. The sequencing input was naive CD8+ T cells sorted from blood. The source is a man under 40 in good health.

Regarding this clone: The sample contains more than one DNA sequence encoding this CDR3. DNA for the CDR3: TGTGCCAGCAGCCCCGGTTACGAGCAGTTCTTC. Encoded protein: CASSPGYEQFF. This chain connects TRBV7-9 to TRBJ2-1; the D is unclear. The CDR3 sequence is 11 residues long. In germline, CDR1 is SEHNR, CDR2 FQNEAQ (reference sequence). V was pared by 5 bases and J by 10 bases, with 9 bases between. The full variable domain, rest sourced from reference TRBV7-9 and TRBJ2-1, is DTGVSQNPRHKITKRGQNVTFRCDPISEHNRLYWYRQTLGQGPEFLTYFQNEAQLEKSRLLSDRFSAERPKGSFSTLEIQRTEQGDSAMYLCASSPGYEQFFGPGTRLTVL.

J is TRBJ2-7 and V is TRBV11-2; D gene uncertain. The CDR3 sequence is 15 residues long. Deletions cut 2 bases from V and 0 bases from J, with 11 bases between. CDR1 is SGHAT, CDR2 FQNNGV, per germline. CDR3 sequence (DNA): TGTGCCAGCAGCTTATCTCCGGCAAGCTCCTACGAGCAGTACTTC. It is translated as CASSLSPASSYEQYF.

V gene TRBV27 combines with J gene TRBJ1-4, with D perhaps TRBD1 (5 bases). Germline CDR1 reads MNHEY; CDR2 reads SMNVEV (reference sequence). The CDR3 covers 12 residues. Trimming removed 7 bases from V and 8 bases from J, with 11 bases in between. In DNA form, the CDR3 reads TGTGCCAGCAAGGACATAAGGGAAAAACTGTTTTTT. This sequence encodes CASKDIREKLFF.

The CDR3 loop is CASSDSGLARSSYNEQFF. CDR3 nucleotides: TGTGCCAGCAGCGACTCGGGACTAGCGCGGAGCTCCTACAATGAGCAGTTCTTC. V and J are TRBV7-3 and TRBJ2-1; TRBD2 aligns across 10 bases. The V gene's germline CDR1 is SGHTA and CDR2 FQGTGA. V dropped 5 bases and J dropped 0; count of bases not matched to a gene: 10. There are 18 residues in the CDR3.

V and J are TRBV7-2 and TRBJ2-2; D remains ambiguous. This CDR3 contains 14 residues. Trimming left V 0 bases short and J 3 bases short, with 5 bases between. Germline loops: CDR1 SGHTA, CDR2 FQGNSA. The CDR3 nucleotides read TGTGCCAGCAGCTTAGCGGTCTACACCGGGGAGCTGTTTTTT. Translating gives CASSLAVYTGELFF.

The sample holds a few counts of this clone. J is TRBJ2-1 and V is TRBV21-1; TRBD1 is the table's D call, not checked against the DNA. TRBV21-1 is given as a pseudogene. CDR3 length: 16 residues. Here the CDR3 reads CAIPPRTGSLGNEQFF. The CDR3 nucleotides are TGTGCCATTCCCCCCAGGACAGGGTCCCTTGGTAATGAGCAGTTCTTC.

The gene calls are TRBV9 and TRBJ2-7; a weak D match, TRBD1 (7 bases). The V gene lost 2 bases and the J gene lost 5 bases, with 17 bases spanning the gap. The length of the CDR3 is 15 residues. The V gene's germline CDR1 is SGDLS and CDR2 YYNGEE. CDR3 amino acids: CASSVGSRGEDEQYF. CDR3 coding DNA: TGTGCCAGCAGCGTTGGTAGCAGGGGGGAGGACGAGCAGTACTTC.

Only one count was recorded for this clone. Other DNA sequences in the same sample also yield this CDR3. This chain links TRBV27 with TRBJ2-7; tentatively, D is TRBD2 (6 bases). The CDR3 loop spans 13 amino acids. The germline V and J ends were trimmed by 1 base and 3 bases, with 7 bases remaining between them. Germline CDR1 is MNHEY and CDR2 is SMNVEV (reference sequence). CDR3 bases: TGTGCCAGCAGTTTATTCGGGAGCTACGAGCAGTACTTC. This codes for CASSLFGSYEQYF.

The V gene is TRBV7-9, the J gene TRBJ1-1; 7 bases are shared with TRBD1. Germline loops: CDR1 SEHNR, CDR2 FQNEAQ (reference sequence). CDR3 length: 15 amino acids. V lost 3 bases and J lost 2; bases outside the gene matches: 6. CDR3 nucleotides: TGTGCCAGCAGCTTCCGAACAGGGGTCAACACTGAAGCTTTCTTT. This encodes CASSFRTGVNTEAFF.

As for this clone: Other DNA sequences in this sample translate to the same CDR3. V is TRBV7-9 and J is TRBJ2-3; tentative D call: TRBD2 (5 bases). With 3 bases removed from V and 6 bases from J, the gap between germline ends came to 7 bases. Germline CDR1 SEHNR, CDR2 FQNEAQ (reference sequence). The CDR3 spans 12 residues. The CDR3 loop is CASSLRADTQYF. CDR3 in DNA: TGTGCCAGCAGCTTGAGGGCTGATACGCAGTATTTT.

CDR3: CASSSPSTGTKTQYF. Here the CDR3 DNA reads TGTGCCAGCAGCTCCCCTTCGACAGGGACAAAGACCCAGTACTTC. The chain joins TRBV5-4 to TRBJ2-5; TRBD1 matches 7 bases. CDR1 and CDR2 (germline): SGHNT, YYREEE (reference sequence). The CDR3 has 15 amino acids. J lost 6 bases, V lost 3 bases, and 11 bases had no gene match. Combining the CDR3 with reference TRBV5-4 and TRBJ2-5 gives the whole variable domain ETGVTQSPTHLIKTRGQQVTLRCSSQSGHNTVSWYQQALGQGPQFIFQYYREEENGRGNFPPRFSGLQFPNYSSELNVNALELDDSALYLCASSSPSTGTKTQYFGPGTRLLVL.

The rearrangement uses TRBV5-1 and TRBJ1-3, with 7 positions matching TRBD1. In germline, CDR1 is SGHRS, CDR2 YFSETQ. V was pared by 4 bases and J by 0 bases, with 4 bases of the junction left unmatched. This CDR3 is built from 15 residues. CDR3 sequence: CASSPGDSSGNTIYF. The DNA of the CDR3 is TGCGCCAGCAGCCCGGGGGACAGCTCTGGAAACACCATATATTTT.

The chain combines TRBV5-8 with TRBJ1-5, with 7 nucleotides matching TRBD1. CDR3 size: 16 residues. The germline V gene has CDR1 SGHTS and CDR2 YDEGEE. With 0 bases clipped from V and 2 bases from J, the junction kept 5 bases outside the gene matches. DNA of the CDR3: TGTGCCAGCAGCTTGGCAGGGGGGATTGGCAATCAGCCCCAGCATTTT. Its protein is CASSLAGGIGNQPQHF.

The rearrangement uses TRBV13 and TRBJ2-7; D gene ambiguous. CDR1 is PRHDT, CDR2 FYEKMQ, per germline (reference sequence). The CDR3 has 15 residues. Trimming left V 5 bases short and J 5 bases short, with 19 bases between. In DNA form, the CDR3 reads TGTGCCAGCAGCCCTGGGAAGTCGGCCCGGCACGAGCAGTACTTC. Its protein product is CASSPGKSARHEQYF.

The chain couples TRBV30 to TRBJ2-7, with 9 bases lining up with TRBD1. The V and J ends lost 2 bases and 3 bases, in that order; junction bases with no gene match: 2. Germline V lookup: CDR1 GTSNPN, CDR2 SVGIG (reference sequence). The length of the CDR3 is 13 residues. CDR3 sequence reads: CAWSSGQGYEQYF. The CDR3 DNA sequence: TGTGCCTGGAGTTCGGGACAGGGCTACGAGCAGTACTTC.

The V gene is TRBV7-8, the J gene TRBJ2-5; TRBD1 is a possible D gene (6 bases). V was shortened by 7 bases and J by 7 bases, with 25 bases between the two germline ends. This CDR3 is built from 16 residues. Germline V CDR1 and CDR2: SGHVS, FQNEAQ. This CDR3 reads CASISRSAGVGGTQYF. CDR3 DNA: TGTGCCAGCATCTCCAGAAGTGCAGGGGTTGGAGGGACCCAGTACTTC.

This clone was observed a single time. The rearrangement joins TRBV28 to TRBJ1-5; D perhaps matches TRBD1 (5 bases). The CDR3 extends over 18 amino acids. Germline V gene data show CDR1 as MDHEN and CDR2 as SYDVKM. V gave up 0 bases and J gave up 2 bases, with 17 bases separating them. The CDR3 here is CASSLCIPGQGCNQPQHF. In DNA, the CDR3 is TGTGCCAGCAGTTTATGCATTCCGGGGCAGGGTTGCAATCAGCCCCAGCATTTT.